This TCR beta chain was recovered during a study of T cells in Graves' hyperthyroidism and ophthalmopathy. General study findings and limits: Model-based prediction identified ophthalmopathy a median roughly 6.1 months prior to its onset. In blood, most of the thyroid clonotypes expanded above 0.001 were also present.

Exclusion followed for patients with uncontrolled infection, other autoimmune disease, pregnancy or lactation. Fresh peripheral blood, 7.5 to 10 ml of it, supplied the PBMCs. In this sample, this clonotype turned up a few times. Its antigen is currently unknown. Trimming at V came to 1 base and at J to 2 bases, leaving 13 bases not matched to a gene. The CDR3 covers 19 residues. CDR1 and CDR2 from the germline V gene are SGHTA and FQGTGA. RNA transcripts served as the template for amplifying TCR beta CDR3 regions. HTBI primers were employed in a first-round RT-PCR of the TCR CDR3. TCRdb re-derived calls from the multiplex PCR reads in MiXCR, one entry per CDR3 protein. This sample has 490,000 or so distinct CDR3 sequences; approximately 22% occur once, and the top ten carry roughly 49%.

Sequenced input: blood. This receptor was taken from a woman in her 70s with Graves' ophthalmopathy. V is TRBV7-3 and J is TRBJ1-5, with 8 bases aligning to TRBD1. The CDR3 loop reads CASSLIFLTGGRGNQPQHF. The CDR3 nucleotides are TGTGCCAGCAGCTTAATCTTTCTAACAGGGGGGCGAGGCAATCAGCCCCAGCATTTT.